These 15 T cell receptor beta chains share one sample of origin, sequenced in a study of CD8+ T cells in alopecia areata. Following RNA extraction, reverse transcription yielded cDNA that acted as the sequencing template. The method was immunoSEQ multiplex PCR; TCRdb's version includes in-frame clones alone and lacks a portion of them. The sample has 98,000 or so clones; under 60% are singletons. The sequenced material came from NKG2D-low CD8+ T cells sorted from blood. The origin of the receptors is a human donor with alopecia areata.

This clone was detected only a few times. The chain employs TRBV9 and TRBJ2-3; 8 nucleotides line up with TRBD2. Trimming cost V 3 bases and J 2 bases; bases outside gene matches: 5. From germline, CDR1 is SGDLS and CDR2 YYNGEE. The CDR3 length is 15 residues. CDR3: CASSASGGYTDTQYF. The CDR3 DNA is TGTGCCAGCAGCGCCTCGGGGGGGTACACAGATACGCAGTATTTT.

The genes are TRBV9 and TRBJ2-6; D is uncertain. V was trimmed by 3 bases and J by 2 bases, leaving 12 bases between them. Looked up from germline, CDR1 is SGDLS and CDR2 is YYNGEE. There are 16 residues in the CDR3. The CDR3 DNA sequence: TGTGCCAGCAGCGCCTCAGCGCGCACTGGGGCCAACGTCCTGACTTTC. Protein product: CASSASARTGANVLTF.

This chain connects TRBV7-9 to TRBJ2-1, with 7 bases identical to TRBD1. In germline, CDR1 is SEHNR, CDR2 FQNEAQ (reference sequence). Trimming removed 5 bases from V and 6 bases from J; junction bases left unmatched: 13. The CDR3 runs to 16 residues. The CDR3 nucleotides are TGTGCCAGCAGCCAGCCGGGACAGAAGAGGGGCAATGAGCAGTTCTTC. It codes for CASSQPGQKRGNEQFF.

V gene TRBV4-1 combines with J gene TRBJ1-4, with 7 bases that match TRBD1. CDR1 and CDR2 (germline): MGHRA, YSYEKL. This CDR3 comprises 14 residues. V was pared by 0 bases and J by 7 bases, with 2 bases of the junction left unmatched. CDR3 region: CASSQERDSEKLFF. The DNA of the CDR3 is TGCGCCAGCAGCCAAGAACGGGACAGTGAAAAACTGTTTTTT.

J is TRBJ2-1 and V is TRBV9; TRBD2 aligns across 8 bases. The CDR3 is 15 amino acids. The germline V gene encodes CDR1 SGDLS and CDR2 YYNGEE. V dropped 3 bases and J dropped 0; count of bases not matched to a gene: 2. The CDR3 loop is CASSGGRSSYNEQFF. Written as DNA, the CDR3 is TGTGCCAGCAGCGGCGGGAGGAGCTCCTACAATGAGCAGTTCTTC.

On this clone: Distinct nucleotide sequences in the sample also encode this CDR3. The V gene is TRBV29-1, the J gene TRBJ1-1; 7 positions match TRBD1. The CDR3 spans 12 residues. V was clipped by 6 bases and J by 1 base; unmatched bases: 2. Germline-derived CDR1 and CDR2 are SQVTM and ANQGSEA. The CDR3 loop reads CSVRQGNTEAFF. CDR3 DNA: TGCAGCGTCCGACAGGGGAACACTGAAGCTTTCTTT.

The rearrangement uses TRBV7-2 and TRBJ2-7, with D unclear. The CDR3 is 12 amino acids. Germline lookup yields CDR1 SGHTA and CDR2 FQGNSA. V dropped 5 bases and J dropped 4 bases, with 9 bases sitting between them. This CDR3 reads CASSATAYEQYF. CDR3 nucleotides: TGTGCCAGCAGCGCCACTGCTTACGAGCAGTACTTC.

This chain uses TRBV4-1 with TRBJ2-1, with D perhaps matching TRBD2 (6 bases). The ends were cut back, 2 bases at V and 0 bases at J, with 14 bases in the middle. The CDR3 spans 17 residues. Per germline, CDR1 MGHRA and CDR2 YSYEKL. The CDR3 sequence: CASSQHGGTASYNEQFF. Written as DNA, the CDR3 is TGCGCCAGCAGCCAACACGGCGGGACCGCCTCCTACAATGAGCAGTTCTTC.

This clone was seen just once. The rearrangement joins TRBV30 to TRBJ2-7, with TRBD2 matching 10 bases. Germline trimming cut 5 bases from V and 2 bases from J; bases unmatched to any gene: 6. Per germline, CDR1 GTSNPN and CDR2 SVGIG (reference sequence). CDR3 length equals 14 residues. For the CDR3, the DNA is TGTGCCTGGTGCCTAGCGGGGGTTCCCTACGAGCAGTACTTC. Translated, it gives CAWCLAGVPYEQYF.

The chain combines TRBV27 with TRBJ1-1; D gene ambiguous. The length of the CDR3 is 13 residues. The V gene lost 2 bases and the J gene lost 6 bases, with 10 bases spanning the gap. The germline V gene has CDR1 MNHEY and CDR2 SMNVEV (reference sequence). The CDR3 loop reads CASSLTASAEAFF. CDR3 bases: TGTGCCAGCAGTTTAACCGCCTCTGCTGAAGCTTTCTTT.

This clone was seen a handful of times. This sequence joins TRBV29-1 and TRBJ2-1; 10 nucleotides match TRBD1. CDR1 is SQVTM, CDR2 ANQGSEA, per germline. V trimming: 0 bases; J trimming: 7 bases; junction bases outside the gene matches: 6. The CDR3 sequence is 15 residues long. CDR3 bases: TGCAGCGTTGAAGATAGAGGGACAGGGGTAAATGAGCAGTTCTTC. This gives the protein CSVEDRGTGVNEQFF.

The rearrangement joins TRBV4-1 to TRBJ2-1, with D possibly TRBD2 on 5 matching bases. The CDR3 consists of 14 residues. Trimming took 4 bases from V and 9 from J, leaving 16 bases between them. Germline loops: CDR1 MGHRA, CDR2 YSYEKL. The CDR3 DNA follows: TGCGCCAGCAGCCGTGAACTAGTCTTGCCTGAGCAGTTCTTC. Translation gives CASSRELVLPEQFF.

The CDR3 nucleotides read TGTGCCAGCACCTCACTGGGAGTTAACCACGGGGAAGCTTTCTTT. It specifies CASTSLGVNHGEAFF. The chain employs TRBV27 and TRBJ1-1; no clear D. CDR3 length: 15 residues. The V and J ends lost 7 bases and 8 bases respectively, with 23 bases between them. Germline values: CDR1 MNHEY, CDR2 SMNVEV (reference sequence).

This sequence joins TRBV7-9 and TRBJ2-3; perhaps TRBD2 as D (5 bases). Trimming left V 1 base short and J 0 bases short, with 11 bases between. Germline CDR1 SEHNR, CDR2 FQNEAQ (reference sequence). This CDR3 contains 16 residues. In DNA, the CDR3 is TGTGCCAGCAGCTTAGTTGCGGGTTCCAGCACAGATACGCAGTATTTT. Translating gives CASSLVAGSSTDTQYF.

CDR3 DNA sequence: TGTGCCAGCAGTTTATCGAGGGGGGCTGAAGCTTTCTTT. It encodes CASSLSRGAEAFF. This chain uses TRBV27 with TRBJ1-1, with D possibly matching TRBD1 (6 bases). The germline CDR1 and CDR2 sequences are MNHEY and SMNVEV (reference sequence). The CDR3 is 13 amino acids. V shed 0 bases and J shed 6 bases, with 8 bases lying between them.